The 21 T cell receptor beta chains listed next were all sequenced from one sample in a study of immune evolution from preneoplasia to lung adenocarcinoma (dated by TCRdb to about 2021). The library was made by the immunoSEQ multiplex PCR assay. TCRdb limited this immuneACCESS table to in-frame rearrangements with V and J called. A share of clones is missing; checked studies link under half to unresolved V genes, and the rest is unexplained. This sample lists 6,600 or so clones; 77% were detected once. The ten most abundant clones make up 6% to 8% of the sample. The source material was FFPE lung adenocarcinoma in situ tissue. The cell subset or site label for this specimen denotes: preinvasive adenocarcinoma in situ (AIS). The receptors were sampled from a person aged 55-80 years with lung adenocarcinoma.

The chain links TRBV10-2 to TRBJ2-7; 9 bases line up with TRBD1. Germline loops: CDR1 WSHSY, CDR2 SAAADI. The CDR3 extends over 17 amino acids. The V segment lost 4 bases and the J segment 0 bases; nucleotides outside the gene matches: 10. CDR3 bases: TGCGCCAGCAGTGCTACAGGGGGCGCATTGGGCTCCTACGAGCAGTACTTC. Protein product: CASSATGGALGSYEQYF.

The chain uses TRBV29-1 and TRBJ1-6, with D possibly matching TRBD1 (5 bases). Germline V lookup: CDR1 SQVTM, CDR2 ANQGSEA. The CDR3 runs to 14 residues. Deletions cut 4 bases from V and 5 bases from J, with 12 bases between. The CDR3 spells CSVASGLDNSPLHF. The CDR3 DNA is TGCAGCGTTGCGTCAGGGTTGGATAATTCACCCCTCCACTTT.

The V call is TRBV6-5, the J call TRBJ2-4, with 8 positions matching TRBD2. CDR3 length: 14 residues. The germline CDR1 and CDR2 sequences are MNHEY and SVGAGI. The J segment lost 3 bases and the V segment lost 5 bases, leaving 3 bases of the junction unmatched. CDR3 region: CASSRGGNKNIQYF. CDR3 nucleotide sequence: TGTGCCAGCAGTCGCGGGGGGAACAAAAACATTCAGTACTTC.

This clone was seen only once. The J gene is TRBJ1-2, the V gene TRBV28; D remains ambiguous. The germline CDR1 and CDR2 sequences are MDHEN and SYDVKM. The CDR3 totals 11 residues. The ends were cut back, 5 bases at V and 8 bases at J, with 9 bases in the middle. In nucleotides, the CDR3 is TGTGCCAGCAGTCGATCGGACGGCTACACCTTC. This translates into CASSRSDGYTF.

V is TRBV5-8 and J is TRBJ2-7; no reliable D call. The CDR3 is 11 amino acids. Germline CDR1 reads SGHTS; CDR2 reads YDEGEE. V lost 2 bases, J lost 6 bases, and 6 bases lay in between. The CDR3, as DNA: TGTGCCAGCAGCTTCTGGGGCGAGCAGTACTTC. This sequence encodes CASSFWGEQYF.

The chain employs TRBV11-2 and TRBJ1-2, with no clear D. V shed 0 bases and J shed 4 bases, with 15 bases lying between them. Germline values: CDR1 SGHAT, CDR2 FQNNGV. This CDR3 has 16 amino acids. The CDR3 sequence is CASSLDLSETSYGYTF. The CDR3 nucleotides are TGTGCCAGCAGCTTAGATCTATCGGAGACGTCCTATGGCTACACCTTC.

The CDR3 reads CASSEVFEANYGYTF. CDR3 nucleotides: TGTGCCAGCAGTGAAGTTTTTGAGGCTAACTATGGCTACACCTTC. This chain connects TRBV6-1 to TRBJ1-2; the D is unclear. This CDR3 has 15 residues. CDR1 and CDR2 from the germline V gene are MNHNS and SASEGT. V was trimmed by 1 base and J by 0 bases, leaving 9 bases between them.

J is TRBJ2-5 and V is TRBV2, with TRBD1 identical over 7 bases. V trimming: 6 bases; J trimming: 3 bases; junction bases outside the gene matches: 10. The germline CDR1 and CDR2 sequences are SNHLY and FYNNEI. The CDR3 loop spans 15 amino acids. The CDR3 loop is CASRKTSQGEETQYF. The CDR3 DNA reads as TGTGCCAGCAGGAAGACATCCCAGGGGGAAGAGACCCAGTACTTC.

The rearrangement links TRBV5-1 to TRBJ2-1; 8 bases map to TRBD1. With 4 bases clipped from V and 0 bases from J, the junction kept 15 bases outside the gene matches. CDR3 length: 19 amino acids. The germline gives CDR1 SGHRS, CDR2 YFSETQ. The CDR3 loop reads CASSPGQGRGISSYNEQFF. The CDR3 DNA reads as TGCGCCAGCAGCCCTGGACAGGGAAGGGGAATAAGCTCCTACAATGAGCAGTTCTTC.

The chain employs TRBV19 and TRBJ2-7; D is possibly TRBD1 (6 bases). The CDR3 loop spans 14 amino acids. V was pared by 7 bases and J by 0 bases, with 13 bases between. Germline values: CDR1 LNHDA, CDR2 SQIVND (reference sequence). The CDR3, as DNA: TGTGCCAGTAATCGGGACACGTCCTCCTACGAGCAGTACTTC. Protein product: CASNRDTSSYEQYF. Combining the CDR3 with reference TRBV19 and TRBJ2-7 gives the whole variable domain DGGITQSPKYLFRKEGQNVTLSCEQNLNHDAMYWYRQDPGQGLRLIYYSQIVNDFQKGDIAEGYSVSREKKESFPLTVTSAQKNPTAFYLCASNRDTSSYEQYFGPGTRLTVT.

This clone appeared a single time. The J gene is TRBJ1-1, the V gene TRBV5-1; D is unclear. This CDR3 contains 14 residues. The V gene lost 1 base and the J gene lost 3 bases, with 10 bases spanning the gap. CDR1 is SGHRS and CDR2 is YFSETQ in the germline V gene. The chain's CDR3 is CASSLLRSDTEAFF. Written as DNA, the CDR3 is TGCGCCAGCAGCTTGTTAAGATCCGACACTGAAGCTTTCTTT.

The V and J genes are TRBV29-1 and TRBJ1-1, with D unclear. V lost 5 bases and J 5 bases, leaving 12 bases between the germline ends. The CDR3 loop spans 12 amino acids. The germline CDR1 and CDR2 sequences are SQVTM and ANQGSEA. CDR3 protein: CSVSAVGTEAFF. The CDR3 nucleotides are TGCAGCGTTTCGGCGGTGGGTACTGAAGCTTTCTTT.

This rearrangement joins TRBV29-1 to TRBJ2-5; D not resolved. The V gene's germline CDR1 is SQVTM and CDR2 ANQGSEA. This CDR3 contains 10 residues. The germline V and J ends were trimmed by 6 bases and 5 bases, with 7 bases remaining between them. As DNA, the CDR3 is TGCAGCGTCGGCTCGGAGACCCAGTACTTC. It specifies CSVGSETQYF.

Written as DNA, the CDR3 is TGCGCCAGCAGCCGGGCCTCCGGGACAGGGAACACAGATACGCAGTATTTT. This translates into CASSRASGTGNTDTQYF. The genes are TRBV5-1 and TRBJ2-3; TRBD1 agrees at 9 bases. V gave up 4 bases and J gave up 2 bases; unmatched junction bases: 11. The CDR3 contains 17 residues. The germline gives CDR1 SGHRS, CDR2 YFSETQ.

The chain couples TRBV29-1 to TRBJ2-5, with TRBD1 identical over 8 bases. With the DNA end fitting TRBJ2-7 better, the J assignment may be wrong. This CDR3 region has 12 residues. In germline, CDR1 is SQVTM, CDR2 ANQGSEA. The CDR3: CSAQGAQYEQYF. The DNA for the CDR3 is TGCAGCGCCCAGGGGGCGCAATACGAGCAGTACTTC.

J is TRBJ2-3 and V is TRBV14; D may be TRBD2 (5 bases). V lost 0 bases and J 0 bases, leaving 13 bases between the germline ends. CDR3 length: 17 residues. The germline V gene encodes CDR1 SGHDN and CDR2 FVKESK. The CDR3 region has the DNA TGTGCCAGCAGCCAAGACGTACTAGACTATAGCACAGATACGCAGTATTTT. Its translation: CASSQDVLDYSTDTQYF.

The CDR3 spells CASSLLGTGMPPLHF. CDR3 bases: TGTGCCAGCAGTTTATTGGGGACAGGAATGCCACCCCTCCACTTT. This rearrangement joins TRBV27 to TRBJ1-6; TRBD1 matches at 8 bases. V shed 1 base and J 11 bases; nucleotides not matched to a gene: 7. The CDR3 sequence is 15 residues long. Germline lookup yields CDR1 MNHEY and CDR2 SMNVEV (reference sequence).

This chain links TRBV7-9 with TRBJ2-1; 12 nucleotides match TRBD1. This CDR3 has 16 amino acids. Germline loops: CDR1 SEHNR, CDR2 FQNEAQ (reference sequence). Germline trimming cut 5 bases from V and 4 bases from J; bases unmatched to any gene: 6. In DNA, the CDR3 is TGTGCCAGCAGCCAGAGGGACAGGGGGCAATACAATGAGCAGTTCTTC. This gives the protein CASSQRDRGQYNEQFF.

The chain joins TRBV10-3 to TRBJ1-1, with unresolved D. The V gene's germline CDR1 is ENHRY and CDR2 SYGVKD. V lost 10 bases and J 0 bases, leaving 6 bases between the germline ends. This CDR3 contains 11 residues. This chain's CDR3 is CATQLNTEAFF. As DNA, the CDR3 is TGTGCCACTCAGCTGAACACTGAAGCTTTCTTT.

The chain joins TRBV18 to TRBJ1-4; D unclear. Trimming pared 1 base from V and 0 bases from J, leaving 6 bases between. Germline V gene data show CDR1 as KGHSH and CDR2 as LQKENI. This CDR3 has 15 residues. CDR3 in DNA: TGTGCCAGCTCACCACGCGGTTCAACTAATGAAAAACTGTTTTTT. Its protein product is CASSPRGSTNEKLFF.

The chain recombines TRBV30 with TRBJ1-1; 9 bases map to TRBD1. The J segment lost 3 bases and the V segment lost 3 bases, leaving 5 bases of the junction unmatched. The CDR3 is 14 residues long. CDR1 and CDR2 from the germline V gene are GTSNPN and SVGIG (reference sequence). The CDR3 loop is CAWRIWTGDTEAFF. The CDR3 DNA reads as TGTGCCTGGAGAATATGGACAGGGGACACTGAAGCTTTCTTT.